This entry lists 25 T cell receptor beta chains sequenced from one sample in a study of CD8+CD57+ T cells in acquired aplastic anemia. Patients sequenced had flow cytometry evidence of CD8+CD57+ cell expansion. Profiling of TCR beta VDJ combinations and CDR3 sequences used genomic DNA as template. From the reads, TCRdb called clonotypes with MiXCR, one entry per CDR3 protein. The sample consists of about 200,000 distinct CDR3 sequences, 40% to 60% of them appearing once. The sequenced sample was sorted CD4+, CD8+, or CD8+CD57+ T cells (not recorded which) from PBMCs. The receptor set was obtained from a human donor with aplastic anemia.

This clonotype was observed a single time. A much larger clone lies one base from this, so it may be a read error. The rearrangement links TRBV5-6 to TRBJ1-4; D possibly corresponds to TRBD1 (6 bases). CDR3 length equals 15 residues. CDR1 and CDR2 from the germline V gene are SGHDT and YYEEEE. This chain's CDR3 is CASSSHGTTIEKLFF. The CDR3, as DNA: TGTGCCAGCAGCTCCCATGGGACAACTATTGAAAAACTGTTTTTT.

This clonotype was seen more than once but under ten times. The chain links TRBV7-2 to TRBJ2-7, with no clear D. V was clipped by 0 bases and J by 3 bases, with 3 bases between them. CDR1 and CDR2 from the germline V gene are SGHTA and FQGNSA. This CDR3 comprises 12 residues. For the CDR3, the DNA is TGTGCCAGCAGCTTAGCCGACTACGAGCAGTACTTC. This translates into CASSLADYEQYF.

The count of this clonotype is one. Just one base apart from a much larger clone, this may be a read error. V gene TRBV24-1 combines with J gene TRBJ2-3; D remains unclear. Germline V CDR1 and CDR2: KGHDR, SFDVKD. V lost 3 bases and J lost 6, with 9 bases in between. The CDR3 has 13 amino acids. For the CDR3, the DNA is TGTGCCACCAGTGATCTCAATCAGGATACGCAGTATTTT. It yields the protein CATSDLNQDTQYF.

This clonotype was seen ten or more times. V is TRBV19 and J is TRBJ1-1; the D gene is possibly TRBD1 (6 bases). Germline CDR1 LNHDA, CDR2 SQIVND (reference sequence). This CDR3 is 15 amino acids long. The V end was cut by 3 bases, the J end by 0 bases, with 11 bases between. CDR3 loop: CASSIEGVMNTEAFF. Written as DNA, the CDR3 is TGTGCCAGTAGTATTGAGGGGGTGATGAACACTGAAGCTTTCTTT.

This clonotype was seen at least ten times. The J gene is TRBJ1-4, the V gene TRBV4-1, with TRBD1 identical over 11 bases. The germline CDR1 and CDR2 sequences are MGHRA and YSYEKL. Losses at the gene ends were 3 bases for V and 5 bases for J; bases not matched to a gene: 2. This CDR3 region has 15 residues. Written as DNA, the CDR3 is TGCGCCAGCAGCCAGGGGGACAGGGGGAATGAAAAACTGTTTTTT. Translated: CASSQGDRGNEKLFF.

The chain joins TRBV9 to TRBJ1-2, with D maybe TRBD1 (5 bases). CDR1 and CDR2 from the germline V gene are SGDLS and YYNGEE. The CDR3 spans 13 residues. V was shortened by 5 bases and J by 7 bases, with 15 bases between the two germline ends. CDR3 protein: CASSGTGLGGYTF. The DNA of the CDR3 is TGTGCCAGCAGTGGGACCGGGTTGGGTGGCTACACCTTC.

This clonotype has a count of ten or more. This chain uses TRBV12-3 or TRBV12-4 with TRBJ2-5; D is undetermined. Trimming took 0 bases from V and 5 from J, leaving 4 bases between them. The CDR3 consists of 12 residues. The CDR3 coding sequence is TGTGCCAGCAGTTTAGCGCCCGAGACCCAGTACTTC. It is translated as CASSLAPETQYF.

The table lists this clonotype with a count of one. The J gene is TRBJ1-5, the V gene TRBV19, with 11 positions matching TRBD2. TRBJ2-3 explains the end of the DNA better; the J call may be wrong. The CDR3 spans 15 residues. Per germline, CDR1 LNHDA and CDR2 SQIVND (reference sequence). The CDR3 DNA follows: TGTGCCAGTAGGCCTAGCGGGGGGAGCACAGATACGCAGTATTTT. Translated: CASRPSGGSTDTQYF.

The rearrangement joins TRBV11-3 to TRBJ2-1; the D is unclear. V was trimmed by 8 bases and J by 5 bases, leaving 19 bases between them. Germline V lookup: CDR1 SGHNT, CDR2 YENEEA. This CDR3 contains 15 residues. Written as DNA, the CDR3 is TGTGCCAGCTCAGTTGAGGTCCGGCGGAACAATGAGCAGTTCTTC. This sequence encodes CASSVEVRRNNEQFF.

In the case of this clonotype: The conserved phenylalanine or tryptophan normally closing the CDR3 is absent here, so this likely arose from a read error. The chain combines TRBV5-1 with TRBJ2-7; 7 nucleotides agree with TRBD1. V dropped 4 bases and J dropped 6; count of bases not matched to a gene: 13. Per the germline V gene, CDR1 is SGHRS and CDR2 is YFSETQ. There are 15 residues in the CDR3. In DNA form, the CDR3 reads TGCGCCAGCAGCCAGTACGGGACAGAACCTCCCGAGCAGTACCTC. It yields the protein CASSQYGTEPPEQYL.

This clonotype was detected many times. The CDR3 region has the DNA TGCAGTGCTAGAGAGGCAGGGCCGAATGAAAAACTGTTTTTT. Its translation is CSAREAGPNEKLFF. V gene TRBV20-1 combines with J gene TRBJ1-4; TRBD1 might be the D (5 bases). The V and J ends lost 0 bases and 5 bases respectively, with 10 bases between them. Per germline, CDR1 DFQATT and CDR2 SNEGSKA (reference sequence). CDR3 length: 14 amino acids.

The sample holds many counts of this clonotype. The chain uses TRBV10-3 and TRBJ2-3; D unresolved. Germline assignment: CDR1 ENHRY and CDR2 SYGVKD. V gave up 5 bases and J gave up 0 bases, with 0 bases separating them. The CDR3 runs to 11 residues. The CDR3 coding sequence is TGTGCCATCAGTAGCACAGATACGCAGTATTTT. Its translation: CAISSTDTQYF.

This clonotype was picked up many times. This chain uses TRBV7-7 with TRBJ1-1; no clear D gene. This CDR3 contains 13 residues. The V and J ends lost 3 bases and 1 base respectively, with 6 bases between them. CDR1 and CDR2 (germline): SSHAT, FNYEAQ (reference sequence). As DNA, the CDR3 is TGTGCCAGCAGCTTCCATCCGAACACTGAAGCTTTCTTT. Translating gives CASSFHPNTEAFF. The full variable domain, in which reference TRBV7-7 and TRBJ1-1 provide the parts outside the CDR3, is GAGVSQSPRYKVTKRGQDVTLRCDPISSHATLYWYQQALGQGPEFLTYFNYEAQPDKSGLPSDRFSAERPEGSISTLTIQRTEQRDSAMYRCASSFHPNTEAFFGQGTRLTVV.

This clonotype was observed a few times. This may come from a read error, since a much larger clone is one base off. This CDR3 reads CTSSIGQAGELFF. CDR3 nucleotides: TGTACCAGTAGTATAGGCCAAGCCGGGGAGCTGTTTTTT. The chain combines TRBV19 with TRBJ2-2; D call uncertain. CDR3 size: 13 residues. Germline-derived CDR1 and CDR2 are LNHDA and SQIVND (reference sequence).

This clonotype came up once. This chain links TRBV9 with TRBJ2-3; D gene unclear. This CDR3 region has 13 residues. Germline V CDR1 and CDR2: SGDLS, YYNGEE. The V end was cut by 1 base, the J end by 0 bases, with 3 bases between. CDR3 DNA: TGTGCCAGCAGCGTACTCAGCACAGATACGCAGTATTTT. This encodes CASSVLSTDTQYF.

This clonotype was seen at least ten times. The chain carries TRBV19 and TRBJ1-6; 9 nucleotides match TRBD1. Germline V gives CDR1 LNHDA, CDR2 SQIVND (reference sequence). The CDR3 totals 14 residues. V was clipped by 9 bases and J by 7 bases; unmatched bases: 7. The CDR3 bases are TGTGCCAGCAGCATGGGACAGGGAAATTCACCCCTCCACTTT. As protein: CASSMGQGNSPLHF.

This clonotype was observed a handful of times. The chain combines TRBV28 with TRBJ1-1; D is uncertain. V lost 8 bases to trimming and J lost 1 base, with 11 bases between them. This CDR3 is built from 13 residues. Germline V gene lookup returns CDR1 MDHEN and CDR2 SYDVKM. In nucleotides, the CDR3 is TGTGCCAGCCGACTCCCGACGAACACTGAAGCTTTCTTT. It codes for CASRLPTNTEAFF.

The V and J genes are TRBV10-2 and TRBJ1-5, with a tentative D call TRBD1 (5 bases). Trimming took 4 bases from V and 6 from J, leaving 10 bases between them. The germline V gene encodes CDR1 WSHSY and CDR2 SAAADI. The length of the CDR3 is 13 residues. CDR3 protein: CASSGSGAQPQHF. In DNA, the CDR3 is TGCGCCAGCAGTGGGTCCGGGGCTCAGCCCCAGCATTTT.

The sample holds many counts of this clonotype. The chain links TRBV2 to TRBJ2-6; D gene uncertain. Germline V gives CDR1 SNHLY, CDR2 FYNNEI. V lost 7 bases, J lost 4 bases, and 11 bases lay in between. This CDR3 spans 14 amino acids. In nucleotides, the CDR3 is TGTGCCAGCAAAATGGGGTCCGGGGCCAACGTCCTGACTTTC. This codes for CASKMGSGANVLTF.

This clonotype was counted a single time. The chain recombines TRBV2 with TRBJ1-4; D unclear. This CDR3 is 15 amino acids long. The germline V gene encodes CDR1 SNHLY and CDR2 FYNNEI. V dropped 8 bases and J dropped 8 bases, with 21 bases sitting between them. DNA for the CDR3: TGTGCCAGCTCCCCCATGGTTAGACCGGGAGAAAAACTGTTTTTT. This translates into CASSPMVRPGEKLFF. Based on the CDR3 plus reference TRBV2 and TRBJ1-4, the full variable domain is EPEVTQTPSHQVTQMGQEVILRCVPISNHLYFYWYRQILGQKVEFLVSFYNNEISEKSEIFDDQFSVERPDGSNFTLKIRSTKLEDSAMYFCASSPMVRPGEKLFFGSGTQLSVL.

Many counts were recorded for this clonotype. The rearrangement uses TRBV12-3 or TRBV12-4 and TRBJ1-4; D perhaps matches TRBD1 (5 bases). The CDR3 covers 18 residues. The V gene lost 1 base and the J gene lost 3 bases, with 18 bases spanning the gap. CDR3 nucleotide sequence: TGTGCCAGCAGTTTAGATCGGGCTGGGGGAGGGGCTAATGAAAAACTGTTTTTT. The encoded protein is CASSLDRAGGGANEKLFF.

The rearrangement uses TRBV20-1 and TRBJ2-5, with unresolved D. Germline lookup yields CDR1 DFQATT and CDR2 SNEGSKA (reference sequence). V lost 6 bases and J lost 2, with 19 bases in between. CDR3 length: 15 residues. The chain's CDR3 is CSASIARGGQETQYF. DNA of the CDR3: TGCAGTGCCTCGATTGCGCGTGGTGGGCAAGAGACCCAGTACTTC.

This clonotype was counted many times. The CDR3 nucleotides are TGTGCCAGCAGTCCCAACGGCCCAGACACTGAAGCTTTCTTT. This gives the protein CASSPNGPDTEAFF. V usage is TRBV7-8 and J usage is TRBJ1-1; D unclear. V lost 6 bases and J 3 bases, leaving 14 bases between the germline ends. Germline V gene data show CDR1 as SGHVS and CDR2 as FQNEAQ. The CDR3 runs 14 residues. Full variable domain (rest looked up from reference TRBV7-8 and TRBJ1-1): GAGVSQSPRYKVAKRGQDVALRCDPISGHVSLFWYQQALGQGPEFLTYFQNEAQLDKSGLPSDRFFAERPEGSVSTLKIQRTQQEDSAVYLCASSPNGPDTEAFFGQGTRLTVV.

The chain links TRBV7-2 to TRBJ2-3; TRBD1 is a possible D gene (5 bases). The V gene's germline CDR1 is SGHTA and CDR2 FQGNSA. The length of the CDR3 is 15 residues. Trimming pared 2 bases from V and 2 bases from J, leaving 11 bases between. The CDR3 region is CASSLLGAFTDTQYF. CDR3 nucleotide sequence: TGTGCCAGCAGCTTATTAGGGGCCTTCACAGATACGCAGTATTTT.

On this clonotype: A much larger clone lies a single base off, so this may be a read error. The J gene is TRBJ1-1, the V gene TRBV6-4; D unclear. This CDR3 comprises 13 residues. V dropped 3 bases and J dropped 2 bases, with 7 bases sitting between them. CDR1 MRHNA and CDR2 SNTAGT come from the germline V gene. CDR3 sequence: CASSEEGNTEAFF. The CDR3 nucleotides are TGTGCCAGCAGTGAGGAGGGAAACACTGAAGCTTTCTTT.